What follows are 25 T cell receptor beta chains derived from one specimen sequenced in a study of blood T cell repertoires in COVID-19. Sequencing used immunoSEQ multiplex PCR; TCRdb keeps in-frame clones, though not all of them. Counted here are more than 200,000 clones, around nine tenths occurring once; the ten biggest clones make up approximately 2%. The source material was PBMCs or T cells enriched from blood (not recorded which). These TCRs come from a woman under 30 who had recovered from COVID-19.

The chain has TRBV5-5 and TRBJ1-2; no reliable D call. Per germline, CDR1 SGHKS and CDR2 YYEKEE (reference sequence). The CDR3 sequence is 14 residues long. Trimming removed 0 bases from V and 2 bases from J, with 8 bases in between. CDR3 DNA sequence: TGTGCCAGCAGCTTGGTGACGGGAAACTATGGCTACACCTTC. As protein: CASSLVTGNYGYTF.

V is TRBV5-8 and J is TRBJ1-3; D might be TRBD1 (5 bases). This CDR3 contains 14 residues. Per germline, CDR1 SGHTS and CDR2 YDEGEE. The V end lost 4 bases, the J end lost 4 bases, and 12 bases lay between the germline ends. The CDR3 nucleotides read TGTGCCAGCAGCCATCGGACAAACGGAAACACCATATATTTT. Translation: CASSHRTNGNTIYF.

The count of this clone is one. Here the CDR3 reads CASSFPGQGGEQFF. CDR3 coding DNA: TGTGCCAGCAGCTTCCCGGGACAGGGAGGTGAGCAGTTCTTC. The chain links TRBV11-3 to TRBJ2-1; 9 positions match TRBD1. The CDR3 is 14 residues long. From germline, CDR1 is SGHNT and CDR2 YENEEA. Losses at the gene ends were 3 bases for V and 9 bases for J; bases not matched to a gene: 6.

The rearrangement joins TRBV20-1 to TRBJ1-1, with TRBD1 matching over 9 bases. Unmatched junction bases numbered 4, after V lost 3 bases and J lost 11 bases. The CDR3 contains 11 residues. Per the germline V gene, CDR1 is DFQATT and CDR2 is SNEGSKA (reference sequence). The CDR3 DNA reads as TGCAGTGCTAGGAAGGACAGGGGCGCTTTCTTT. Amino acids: CSARKDRGAFF.

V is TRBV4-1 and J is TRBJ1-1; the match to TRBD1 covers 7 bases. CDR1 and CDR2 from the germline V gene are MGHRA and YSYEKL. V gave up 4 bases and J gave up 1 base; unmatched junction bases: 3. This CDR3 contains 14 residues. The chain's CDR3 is CASSRDRANTEAFF. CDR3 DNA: TGCGCCAGCAGCCGCGACAGGGCGAACACTGAAGCTTTCTTT.

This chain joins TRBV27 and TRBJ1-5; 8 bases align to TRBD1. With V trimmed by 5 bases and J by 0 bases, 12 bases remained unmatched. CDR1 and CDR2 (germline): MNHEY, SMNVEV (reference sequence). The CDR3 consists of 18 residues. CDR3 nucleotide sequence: TGTGCCAGCAGTCCCGGGACAGGACGAATTTATAGCAATCAGCCCCAGCATTTT. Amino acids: CASSPGTGRIYSNQPQHF.

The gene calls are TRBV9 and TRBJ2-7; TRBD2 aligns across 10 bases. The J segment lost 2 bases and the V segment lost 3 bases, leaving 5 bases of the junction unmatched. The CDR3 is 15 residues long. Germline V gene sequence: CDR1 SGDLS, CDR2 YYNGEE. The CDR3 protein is CASSASTSGAYEQYF. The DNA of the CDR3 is TGTGCCAGCAGCGCATCAACTAGCGGGGCCTACGAGCAGTACTTC.

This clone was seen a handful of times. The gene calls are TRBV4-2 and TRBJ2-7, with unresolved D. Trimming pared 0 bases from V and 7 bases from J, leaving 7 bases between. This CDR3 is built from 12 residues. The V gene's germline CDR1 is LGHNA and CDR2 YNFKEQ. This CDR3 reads CASSQELGEQYF. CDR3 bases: TGTGCCAGCAGCCAAGAACTTGGTGAGCAGTACTTC.

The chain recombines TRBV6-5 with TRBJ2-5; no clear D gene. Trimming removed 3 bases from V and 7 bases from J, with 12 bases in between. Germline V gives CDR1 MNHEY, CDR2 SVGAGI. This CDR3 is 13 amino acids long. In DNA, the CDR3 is TGTGCCAGCAGTTATCCAGGTCTCGGGACCCAGTACTTC. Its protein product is CASSYPGLGTQYF.

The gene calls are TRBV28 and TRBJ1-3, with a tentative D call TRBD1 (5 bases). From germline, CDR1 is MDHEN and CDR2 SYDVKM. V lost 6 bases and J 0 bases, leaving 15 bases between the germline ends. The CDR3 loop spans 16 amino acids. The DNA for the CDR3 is TGTGCCAGCAGCGAATCGGGGGAGTTCTCTGGAAACACCATATATTTT. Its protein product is CASSESGEFSGNTIYF. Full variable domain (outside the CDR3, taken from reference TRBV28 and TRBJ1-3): DVKVTQSSRYLVKRTGEKVFLECVQDMDHENMFWYRQDPGLGLRLIYFSYDVKMKEKGDIPEGYSVSREKKERFSLILESASTNQTSMYLCASSESGEFSGNTIYFGEGSWLTVV.

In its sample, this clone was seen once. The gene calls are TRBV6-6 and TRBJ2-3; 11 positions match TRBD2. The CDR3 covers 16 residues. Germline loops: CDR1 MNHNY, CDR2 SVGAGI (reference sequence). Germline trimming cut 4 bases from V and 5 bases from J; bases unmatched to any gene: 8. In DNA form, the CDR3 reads TGTGCCAGCAGTTTTTTCCCGGGACTAGCGGTAGATACGCAGTATTTT. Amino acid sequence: CASSFFPGLAVDTQYF.

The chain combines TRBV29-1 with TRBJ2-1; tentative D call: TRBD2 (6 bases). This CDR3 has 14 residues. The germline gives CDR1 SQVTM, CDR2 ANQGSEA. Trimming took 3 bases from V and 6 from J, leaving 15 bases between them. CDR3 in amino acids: CSVDPAGRTNEQFF. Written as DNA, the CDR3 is TGCAGCGTTGACCCCGCAGGGAGGACCAATGAGCAGTTCTTC.

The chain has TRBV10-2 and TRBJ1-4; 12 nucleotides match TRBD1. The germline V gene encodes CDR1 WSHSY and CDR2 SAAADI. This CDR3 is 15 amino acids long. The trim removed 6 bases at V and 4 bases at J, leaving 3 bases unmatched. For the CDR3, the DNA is TGCGCCAGCAGCGGGACAGGGGGCTTTAATGAAAAACTGTTTTTT. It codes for CASSGTGGFNEKLFF.

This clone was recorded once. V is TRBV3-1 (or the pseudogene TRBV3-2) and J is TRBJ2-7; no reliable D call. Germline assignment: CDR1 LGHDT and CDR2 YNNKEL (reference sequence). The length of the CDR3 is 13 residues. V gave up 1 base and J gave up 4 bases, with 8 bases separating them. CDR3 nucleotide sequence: TGTGCCAGCAGCCAAGCTGGCCTTTACGAGCAGTACTTC. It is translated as CASSQAGLYEQYF.

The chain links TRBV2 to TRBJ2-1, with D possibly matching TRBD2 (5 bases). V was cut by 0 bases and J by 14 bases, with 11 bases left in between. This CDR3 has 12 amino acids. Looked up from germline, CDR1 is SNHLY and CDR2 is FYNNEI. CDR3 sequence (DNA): TGTGCCAGCAGTGAAGCGGATCCGGGGAAGTTCTTC. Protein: CASSEADPGKFF.

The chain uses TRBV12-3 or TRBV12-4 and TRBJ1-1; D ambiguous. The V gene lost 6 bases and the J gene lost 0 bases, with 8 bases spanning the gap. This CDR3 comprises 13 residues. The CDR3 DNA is TGTGCCAGCAGCTCCAACATGAACACTGAAGCTTTCTTT. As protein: CASSSNMNTEAFF.

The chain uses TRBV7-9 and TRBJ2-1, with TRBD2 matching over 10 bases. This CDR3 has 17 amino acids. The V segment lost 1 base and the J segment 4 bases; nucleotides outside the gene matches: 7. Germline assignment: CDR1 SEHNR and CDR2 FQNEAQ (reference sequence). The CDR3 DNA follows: TGTGCCAGCAGCTTAGGTAGCCTAGCGGGGGTATACAATGAGCAGTTCTTC. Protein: CASSLGSLAGVYNEQFF.

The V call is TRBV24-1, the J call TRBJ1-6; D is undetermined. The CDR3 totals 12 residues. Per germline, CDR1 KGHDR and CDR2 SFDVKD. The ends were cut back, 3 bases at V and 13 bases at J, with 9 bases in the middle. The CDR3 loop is CATSDNGEPLHF. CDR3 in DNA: TGTGCCACCAGTGATAACGGAGAGCCCCTCCACTTT.

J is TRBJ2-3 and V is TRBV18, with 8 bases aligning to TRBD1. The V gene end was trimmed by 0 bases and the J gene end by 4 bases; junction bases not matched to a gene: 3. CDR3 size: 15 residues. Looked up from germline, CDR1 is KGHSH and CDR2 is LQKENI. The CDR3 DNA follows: TGTGCCAGCTCACCACCACAGGGGGAAGCAGATACGCAGTATTTT. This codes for CASSPPQGEADTQYF.

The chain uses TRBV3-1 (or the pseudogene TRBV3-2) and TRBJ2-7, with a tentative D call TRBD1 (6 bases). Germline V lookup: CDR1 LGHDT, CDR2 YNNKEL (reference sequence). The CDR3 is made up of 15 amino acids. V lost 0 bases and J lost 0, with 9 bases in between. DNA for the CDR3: TGTGCCAGCAGCCAAGATGAGACAGGCTCCTACGAGCAGTACTTC. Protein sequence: CASSQDETGSYEQYF.

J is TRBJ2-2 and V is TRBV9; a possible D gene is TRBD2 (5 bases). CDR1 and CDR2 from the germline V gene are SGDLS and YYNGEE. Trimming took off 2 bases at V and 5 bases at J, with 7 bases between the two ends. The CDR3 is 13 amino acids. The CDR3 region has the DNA TGTGCCAGCAGCGTCTCGGGGACCGGGGAGCTGTTTTTT. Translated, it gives CASSVSGTGELFF. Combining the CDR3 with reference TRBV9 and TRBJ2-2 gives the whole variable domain DSGVTQTPKHLITATGQRVTLRCSPRSGDLSVYWYQQSLDQGLQFLIQYYNGEERAKGNILERFSAQQFPDLHSELNLSSLELGDSALYFCASSVSGTGELFFGEGSRLTVL.

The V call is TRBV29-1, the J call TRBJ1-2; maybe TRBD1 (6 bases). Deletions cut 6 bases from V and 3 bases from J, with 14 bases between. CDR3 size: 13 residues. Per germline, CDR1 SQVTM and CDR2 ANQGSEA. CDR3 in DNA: TGCAGCGTGCGCGAGGCAGGGGACTATGGCTACACCTTC. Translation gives CSVREAGDYGYTF.

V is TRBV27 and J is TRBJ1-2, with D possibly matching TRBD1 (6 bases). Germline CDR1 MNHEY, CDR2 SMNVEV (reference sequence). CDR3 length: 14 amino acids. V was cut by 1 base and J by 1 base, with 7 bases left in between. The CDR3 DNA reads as TGTGCCAGCAGTTTATTAGGGGGTAACTATGGCTACACCTTC. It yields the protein CASSLLGGNYGYTF.

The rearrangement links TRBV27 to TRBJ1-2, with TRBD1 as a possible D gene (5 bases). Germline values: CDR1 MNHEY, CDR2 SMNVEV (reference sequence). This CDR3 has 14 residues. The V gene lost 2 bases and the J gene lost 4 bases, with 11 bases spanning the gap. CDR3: CASSLDGGGYGYTF. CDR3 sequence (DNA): TGTGCCAGCAGTTTAGACGGGGGTGGCTATGGCTACACCTTC.

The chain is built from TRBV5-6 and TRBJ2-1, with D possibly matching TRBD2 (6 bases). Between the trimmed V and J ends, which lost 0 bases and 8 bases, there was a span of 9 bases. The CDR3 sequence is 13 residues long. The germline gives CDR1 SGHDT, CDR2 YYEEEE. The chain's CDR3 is CASSLAGGHEQFF. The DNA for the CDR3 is TGTGCCAGCAGCTTGGCCGGGGGACATGAGCAGTTCTTC. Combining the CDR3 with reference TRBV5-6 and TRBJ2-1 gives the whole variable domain DAGVTQSPTHLIKTRGQQVTLRCSPKSGHDTVSWYQQALGQGPQFIFQYYEEEERQRGNFPDRFSGHQFPNYSSELNVNALLLGDSALYLCASSLAGGHEQFFGPGTRLTVL.